These T cell receptor beta chains were read from a single sample in a study of brain T cells in children with intractable seizures. Using immunoSEQ multiplex PCR, the repertoire was profiled, and TCRdb retains in-frame clones only, with some absent. The table lists hundreds of thousands of clones, about 94% of them singletons. Sequences were derived from peripheral blood, sampled less than 6 months after surgery. The source of these receptors is a boy younger than two with tuberous sclerosis and intractable seizures. Each CDR3 is given with its conserved first and last residue. Each record gives: clone size, J gene, V gene, D gene, CDR3 protein, CDR3 DNA. The D gene is left open where the match is weak. A row's size may be missing; if present it is once, few, many or a size class.

>once|TRBJ2-1|TRBV12-3/TRBV12-4|.
CASSLAGDNEQFF
TGTGCCAGCAGTTTAGCAGGGGACAATGAGCAGTTCTTC
>.|TRBJ2-1|TRBV3-1/TRBV3-2|.
CASSRLLHDEQFF
TGTGCCAGCAGCCGGCTCCTCCACGATGAGCAGTTCTTC
>.|TRBJ2-2|TRBV5-1|TRBD2
CASSSAGGGYTGELFF
TGCGCCAGCAGCTCGGCGGGAGGAGGGTACACCGGGGAGCTGTTTTTT
>.|TRBJ2-1|TRBV7-9|TRBD2
CASSLGSAGVAGYNEQFF
TGTGCCAGCAGCTTAGGATCGGCGGGAGTCGCTGGCTACAATGAGCAGTTCTTC
>.|TRBJ2-2|TRBV5-5|.
CASTPANTGELFF
TGTGCCAGCACACCGGCGAACACCGGGGAGCTGTTTTTT
>few|TRBJ1-6|TRBV12-3/TRBV12-4|.
CASSRPNSPLHF
TGTGCCAGCAGTCGGCCTAATTCACCCCTCCACTTT
>.|TRBJ2-5|TRBV7-8|TRBD1
CASSLAGQGWETQYF
TGTGCCAGCAGCTTAGCAGGACAGGGTTGGGAGACCCAGTACTTC
>.|TRBJ2-1|TRBV7-9|TRBD2
CASSSLLLAGHNEQFF
TGTGCCAGCAGCTCCCTCCTACTAGCGGGACACAATGAGCAGTTCTTC
>.|TRBJ2-7|TRBV6-4|TRBD1
CASRRTGQYYEQYF
TGTGCCAGCAGAAGGACAGGGCAGTACTACGAGCAGTACTTC
>.|TRBJ1-5|TRBV7-6|.
CASSPDTFNQPQHF
TGTGCCAGCAGCCCTGACACCTTCAATCAGCCCCAGCATTTT
>.|TRBJ1-1|TRBV12-5|TRBD1
CASGLAGQLLMNTEAFF
TGTGCTAGTGGTTTGGCGGGACAGCTCCTCATGAACACTGAAGCTTTCTTT
>.|TRBJ2-5|TRBV12-5|TRBD2
CASGLGTRFQETQYF
TGTGCTAGTGGTTTGGGGACTAGGTTCCAAGAGACCCAGTACTTC
>.|TRBJ2-3|TRBV7-3|.
CASSLGAADTDTQYF
TGTGCCAGCAGCTTAGGTGCAGCGGACACAGATACGCAGTATTTT
>.|TRBJ2-7|TRBV20-1|.
CSASRLITGF
TGCAGTGCTTCGAGACTCATCACCGGGTTC
>.|TRBJ1-3|TRBV11-2|TRBD1
CASSADRVAGNTIYF
TGTGCCAGCAGCGCCGACAGGGTAGCAGGAAACACCATATATTTT
>.|TRBJ2-3|TRBV5-4|.
CASSLVGLDKDTQYF
TGTGCCAGCAGCTTGGTGGGACTCGACAAAGATACGCAGTATTTT
>once|TRBJ1-5|TRBV6-4|.
CNSQGRSNQPQHF
TGTAACAGTCAGGGCAGGAGCAATCAGCCCCAGCATTTT
>.|TRBJ1-5|TRBV6-1|TRBD1
CASSDPTGGNQPQHF
TGTGCCAGCAGTGATCCGACAGGGGGCAATCAGCCCCAGCATTTT
>.|TRBJ1-1|TRBV5-1|.
CASSLARSEAPNTEAFF
TGCGCCAGCAGCTTGGCCAGATCGGAGGCCCCGAACACTGAAGCTTTCTTT
>once|TRBJ2-5|TRBV7-3|.
CASSLNSPGETQYF
TGTGCCAGCAGCTTAAATAGTCCCGGGGAGACCCAGTACTTC
>.|TRBJ1-3|TRBV3-1/TRBV3-2|.
CASSQDPNTIYF
TGTGCCAGCAGCCAAGATCCGAACACCATATATTTT
>.|TRBJ2-3|TRBV9|TRBD2
CASSAGTSRTDTQYF
TGTGCCAGCAGCGCCGGGACTAGCCGGACAGATACGCAGTATTTT
>.|TRBJ2-1|TRBV10-3|TRBD2
CAIRFSGLASYNEQFF
TGTGCCATCAGGTTTTCGGGACTAGCGTCCTACAATGAGCAGTTCTTC
>.|TRBJ1-6|TRBV30|.
CAWSNRRNSPLHF
TGTGCCTGGAGTAACAGAAGGAATTCCCCCCTCCACTTT
>.|TRBJ2-1|TRBV7-6|TRBD2
CASSLGAPTSGDYNEQFF
TGTGCCAGCAGCTTAGGGGCCCCGACTAGCGGGGACTACAATGAGCAGTTCTTC
>.|TRBJ1-1|TRBV27|.
CASSPGYMNTEAFF
TGTGCCAGCAGTCCAGGTTACATGAACACTGAAGCTTTCTTT
>.|TRBJ2-7|TRBV19|.
CASSTKEGARSYEQYF
TGTGCCAGTAGTACCAAGGAGGGCGCCCGCTCCTACGAGCAGTACTTC
>.|TRBJ1-2|TRBV19|.
CASSIASTGSYGYTF
TGTGCCAGTAGTATAGCGTCTACAGGGTCCTATGGCTACACCTTC
>.|TRBJ2-1|TRBV6-5|TRBD2
CASSLAGTSGNEQFF
TGTGCCAGCAGTCTAGCGGGGACCTCTGGAAATGAGCAGTTCTTC
>.|TRBJ1-2|TRBV7-9|.
CASSLMFSGRDYGYTF
TGTGCCAGCAGCTTAATGTTTTCTGGCAGGGACTATGGCTACACCTTC
>.|TRBJ2-7|TRBV28|TRBD1
CASRWTGGSYEQYF
TGTGCCAGCAGGTGGACAGGGGGATCCTACGAGCAGTACTTC
>.|TRBJ1-4|TRBV11-3|.
CASSYRVEKLFF
TGTGCCAGCAGCTACAGGGTTGAAAAACTGTTTTTT
>.|TRBJ1-6|TRBV30|.
CAWSVDGGYNSPLHF
TGTGCCTGGAGTGTCGACGGAGGGTATAATTCACCCCTCCACTTT
>once|TRBJ2-7|TRBV27|TRBD1
CASSLEQGDEQYF
TGTGCCAGCAGTTTAGAACAGGGGGACGAGCAGTACTTC
>.|TRBJ1-2|TRBV12-3/TRBV12-4|.
CASSRPSGGYTF
TGTGCCAGCAGCCGACCCTCGGGGGGCTACACCTTC
>.|TRBJ2-3|TRBV5-8|.
CASSLGRNTQYF
TGTGCCAGCAGCTTGGGTCGGAATACGCAGTATTTT
>.|TRBJ1-5|TRBV5-8|.
CASSLRAASLSNQPQHF
TGTGCCAGCAGCTTGAGGGCAGCAAGTCTTAGTAATCAGCCCCAGCATTTT
>.|TRBJ2-2|TRBV2|.
CASSGTADRALAGELFF
TGTGCCAGCAGCGGGACTGCGGACCGCGCCTTAGCCGGGGAGCTGTTTTTT
>.|TRBJ1-1|TRBV4-1|.
CASSRGPRGTEAFF
TGCGCCAGCAGCCGGGGCCCGAGGGGAACTGAAGCTTTCTTT
>.|TRBJ1-2|TRBV4-1|.
CASSQGELANYGYTF
TGCGCCAGCAGCCAAGGGGAGTTAGCTAACTATGGCTACACCTTC
>.|TRBJ1-1|TRBV28|.
CASSSPQGGGTEAFF
TGTGCCAGCAGTTCCCCACAGGGTGGAGGGACTGAAGCTTTCTTT
>.|TRBJ2-7|TRBV30|.
CAWSVRGYEQYF
TGTGCCTGGAGTGTACGAGGGTACGAGCAGTACTTC